Shown below are 10 T cell receptor beta chains from a single sample sequenced in a study of blood T cells in healthy people across ages. With a J-beta primer mix and a sample-barcoded 5' primer, a second PCR ran roughly 6 to 11 cycles. TCRdb recomputed calls from the 5' RACE reads with MiXCR, one row per CDR3 protein. The table includes 760,000 or so distinct CDR3 sequences, roughly 25% detected once. Another study also made use of these data, one on T cells of mothers and their children.

Sample: blood. These receptor sequences come from a boy younger than 18 in good health.

This clonotype was recorded a few times. This chain connects TRBV6-1 to TRBJ2-7, with 7 bases lining up with TRBD1. The V gene's germline CDR1 is MNHNS and CDR2 SASEGT. Losses at the gene ends were 10 bases for V and 2 bases for J; bases not matched to a gene: 8. The CDR3 has 13 residues. CDR3 sequence (DNA): TGTGCCACGTTTGGGGACAGTCCCTACGAGCAGTACTTC. Encoded protein: CATFGDSPYEQYF.

There are a few counts of this clonotype. This sequence joins TRBV29-1 and TRBJ1-1, with D possibly TRBD1 on 6 matching bases. Germline assignment: CDR1 SQVTM and CDR2 ANQGSEA. V lost 6 bases and J 1 base, leaving 9 bases between the germline ends. This CDR3 contains 12 residues. The CDR3 coding sequence is TGCAGCGTCGGAGGGGGGAACACTGAAGCTTTCTTT. Amino acids: CSVGGGNTEAFF.

This clonotype was seen only a few times. The chain has TRBV6-6 and TRBJ2-1; possibly TRBD2 for D (5 bases). Germline-derived CDR1 and CDR2 are MNHNY and SVGAGI (reference sequence). The length of the CDR3 is 13 residues. V lost 6 bases, J lost 5 bases, and 11 bases lay in between. The CDR3 DNA sequence: TGTGCCAGCAGGACCTTACTAGACAATGAGCAGTTCTTC. It codes for CASRTLLDNEQFF.

This clonotype was recorded a few times. The chain joins TRBV7-2 to TRBJ2-5; TRBD2 aligns across 11 bases. Germline CDR1 reads SGHTA; CDR2 reads FQGNSA. V dropped 2 bases and J dropped 0; count of bases not matched to a gene: 5. This CDR3 is 17 amino acids long. CDR3 DNA sequence: TGTGCCAGCAGCTTATGGCTAGCGGGGGGTTACCAAGAGACCCAGTACTTC. This codes for CASSLWLAGGYQETQYF.

DNA for the CDR3: TGTGCCAGCAGTTTTGGGGAGGCGAACACTGAAGCTTTCTTT. Amino acid sequence: CASSFGEANTEAFF. The chain recombines TRBV28 with TRBJ1-1; D is uncertain. V was trimmed by 3 bases and J by 1 base, leaving 9 bases between them. Germline V gene data show CDR1 as MDHEN and CDR2 as SYDVKM. The CDR3 has 14 amino acids.

CDR3 loop: CASSLDFSGSTDTQYF. The CDR3 nucleotides read TGTGCCAGCAGCCTGGATTTTTCGGGGAGCACAGATACGCAGTATTTT. The chain uses TRBV3-1 and TRBJ2-3; D possibly corresponds to TRBD2 (5 bases). V lost 4 bases, J lost 0 bases, and 14 bases lay in between. Germline V gives CDR1 LGHDT, CDR2 YNNKEL (reference sequence). This CDR3 spans 16 amino acids.

This clonotype was seen more than once but under ten times. The V gene is TRBV20-1, the J gene TRBJ2-5; possible D gene TRBD2, 7 bases. This CDR3 is 16 amino acids long. From germline, CDR1 is DFQATT and CDR2 SNEGSKA (reference sequence). The V and J ends lost 3 bases and 5 bases respectively, with 22 bases between them. This chain's CDR3 is CSASGEGGPFRETQYF. In nucleotides, the CDR3 is TGCAGTGCTAGCGGGGAGGGGGGGCCGTTCAGGGAGACCCAGTACTTC.

The chain carries TRBV27 and TRBJ2-5; D call uncertain. Germline values: CDR1 MNHEY, CDR2 SMNVEV (reference sequence). V lost 6 bases to trimming and J lost 4 bases, with 15 bases between them. This CDR3 is 14 amino acids long. DNA for the CDR3: TGTGCCAGCAGCTCCGGGCCCAAGGGAGAGACCCAGTACTTC. It encodes CASSSGPKGETQYF.

The table lists this clonotype with a few counts. A junction boundary mismatches the germline segment, possibly from a read error. The rearrangement links TRBV6-1 to TRBJ2-1; 7 bases are a match to TRBD2. Germline V gives CDR1 MNHNS, CDR2 SASEGT. The CDR3 runs 15 residues. Here the CDR3 reads CASSEAAGLSNEQFF. CDR3 in DNA: TGTGCCAGTAGTGAAGCAGCGGGACTAAGCAATGAGCAGTTCTTC.

This clonotype has at least ten counts. The chain joins TRBV28 to TRBJ2-7, with a weak D call TRBD1 (5 bases). Trimming removed 5 bases at V and 0 bases at J, with 11 bases between. CDR1 is MDHEN and CDR2 is SYDVKM in the germline V gene. The CDR3 length is 14 residues. For the CDR3, the DNA is TGTGCCAGCAGTCTGAGACAGAGCTCCTACGAGCAGTACTTC. Encoded protein: CASSLRQSSYEQYF.